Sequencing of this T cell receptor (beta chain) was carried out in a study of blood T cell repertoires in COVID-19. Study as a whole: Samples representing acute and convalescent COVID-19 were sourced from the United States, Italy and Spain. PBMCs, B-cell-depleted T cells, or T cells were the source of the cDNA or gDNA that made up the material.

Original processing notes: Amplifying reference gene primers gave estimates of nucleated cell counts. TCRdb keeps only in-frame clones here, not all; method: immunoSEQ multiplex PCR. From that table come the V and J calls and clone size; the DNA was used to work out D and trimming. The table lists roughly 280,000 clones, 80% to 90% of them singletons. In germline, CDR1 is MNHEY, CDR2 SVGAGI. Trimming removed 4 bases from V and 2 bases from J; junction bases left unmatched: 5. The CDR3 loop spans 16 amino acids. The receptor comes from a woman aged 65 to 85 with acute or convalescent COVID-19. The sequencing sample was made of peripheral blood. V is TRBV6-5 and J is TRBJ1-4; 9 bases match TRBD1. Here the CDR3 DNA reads TGTGCCAGCAGTTTGCGACAGGGGGGTACTAATGAAAAACTGTTTTTT. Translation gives CASSLRQGGTNEKLFF.